This is a list of T cell receptor beta chains from one sample in a study of cytomegalovirus exposure and HLA in healthy donors. This table comes from immunoSEQ multiplex PCR, and its TCRdb copy is limited to in-frame clones, with some not included. This sample lists more than 130,000 clones; its ten largest clones have less than 3.5%. The sample was PBMCs. The source is a man between 35 and 55 years old in good health and CMV-seronegative. The CDR3 runs from the conserved cysteine through the conserved F or W. D genes are given only for firm matches.

V,length,D,J,CDR3,DNA
TRBV7-3,16,-,TRBJ2-2,CASSPRGPTNTGELFF,TGTGCCAGCAGCCCCCGCGGGCCCACGAACACCGGGGAGCTGTTTTTT
TRBV7-2,15,TRBD2,TRBJ2-7,CASSPGLAGVYEQYF,TGTGCCAGCAGCCCGGGACTAGCGGGGGTCTACGAGCAGTACTTC
TRBV9,14,-,TRBJ1-4,CASSVGQNNEKLFF,TGTGCCAGCAGCGTCGGACAGAATAATGAAAAACTGTTTTTT
TRBV18,14,TRBD1,TRBJ2-1,CASSPWTGFNEQFF,TGTGCCAGCTCACCCTGGACAGGGTTCAATGAGCAGTTCTTC
TRBV5-1,17,-,TRBJ2-2,CASSLDPDNSNTGELFF,TGCGCCAGCAGCTTGGATCCCGACAATTCGAACACCGGGGAGCTGTTTTTT
TRBV7-3,13,-,TRBJ1-2,CASSYRDSSDYTF,TGTGCCAGCAGCTATCGGGACTCCTCTGACTACACCTTC
TRBV10-3,16,TRBD1,TRBJ1-1,CAISEPDRGEVGGAFF,TGTGCCATCAGTGAGCCAGACAGGGGAGAAGTTGGTGGAGCTTTCTTT
TRBV7-8,13,-,TRBJ1-6,CASRVVVGSPLHF,TGTGCCAGCAGGGTTGTAGTCGGTTCACCCCTCCACTTT
TRBV6-5,15,-,TRBJ1-1,CASSYALGRGTEAFF,TGTGCCAGCAGTTACGCATTAGGGCGCGGGACTGAAGCTTTCTTT
TRBV6-5,12,-,TRBJ1-1,CASSLGGRLAFF,TGTGCCAGCAGCCTCGGGGGGAGGTTAGCTTTCTTT
TRBV29-1,14,TRBD2,TRBJ2-5,CSVALGLVKETQYF,TGCAGCGTTGCCCTGGGACTAGTTAAAGAGACCCAGTACTTC
TRBV18,13,-,TRBJ2-3,CASSPTRTDTQYF,TGTGCCAGCTCACCTACCCGGACAGATACGCAGTATTTT
TRBV6-5,15,-,TRBJ2-2,CASSFGQTNTGELFF,TGTGCCAGCAGCTTCGGACAGACGAACACCGGGGAGCTGTTTTTT
TRBV19,14,-,TRBJ1-5,CASSMGHSNQPQHF,TGTGCCAGTAGTATGGGACACAGCAATCAGCCCCAGCATTTT
TRBV4-1,15,TRBD2,TRBJ2-1,CASSRERGDGYEQFF,TGCGCCAGCAGCCGAGAGCGGGGGGACGGGTATGAGCAGTTCTTC
TRBV5-3,13,-,TRBJ2-7,CARSCADSYEQYF,TGTGCCAGAAGCTGTGCGGACTCCTACGAGCAGTACTTC
TRBV5-4,15,TRBD2,TRBJ2-5,CASSYLAGDKETQYF,TGTGCCAGCAGCTATCTAGCGGGGGATAAAGAGACCCAGTACTTC
TRBV4-1,16,-,TRBJ1-3,CASSQLDYFGRNTIYF,TGCGCCAGCAGCCAACTGGACTATTTCGGCAGAAACACCATATATTTT
TRBV2,14,-,TRBJ1-2,CASSLDKTNYGYTF,TGTGCCAGCAGTTTGGACAAGACTAACTATGGCTACACCTTC
TRBV7-9,14,-,TRBJ2-7,CASSSELAGAEQYF,TGTGCCAGCAGCTCAGAACTAGCCGGGGCCGAGCAGTACTTC
TRBV2,15,TRBD2,TRBJ2-3,CASRREGVGTDTQYF,TGTGCCAGCAGGCGGGAGGGGGTAGGCACAGATACGCAGTATTTT
TRBV2,13,-,TRBJ1-5,CASTQIGSQPQHF,TGTGCCAGCACGCAGATCGGTAGCCAGCCCCAGCATTTT
TRBV5-6,15,TRBD1,TRBJ2-7,CASSLGHRGTYEQYF,TGTGCCAGCAGCTTGGGCCACAGGGGAACCTACGAGCAGTACTTC
TRBV18,14,-,TRBJ2-7,CASSPGVGAYEQYF,TGTGCCAGCTCACCTGGAGTTGGAGCCTACGAGCAGTACTTC
TRBV19,17,-,TRBJ2-1,CASSTYPVARGYNEQFF,TGTGCCAGTAGTACATACCCGGTCGCCAGGGGCTACAATGAGCAGTTCTTC
TRBV15,14,-,TRBJ1-2,CATSRDLQGYGYTF,TGTGCCACCAGCAGAGATCTTCAGGGCTATGGCTACACCTTC